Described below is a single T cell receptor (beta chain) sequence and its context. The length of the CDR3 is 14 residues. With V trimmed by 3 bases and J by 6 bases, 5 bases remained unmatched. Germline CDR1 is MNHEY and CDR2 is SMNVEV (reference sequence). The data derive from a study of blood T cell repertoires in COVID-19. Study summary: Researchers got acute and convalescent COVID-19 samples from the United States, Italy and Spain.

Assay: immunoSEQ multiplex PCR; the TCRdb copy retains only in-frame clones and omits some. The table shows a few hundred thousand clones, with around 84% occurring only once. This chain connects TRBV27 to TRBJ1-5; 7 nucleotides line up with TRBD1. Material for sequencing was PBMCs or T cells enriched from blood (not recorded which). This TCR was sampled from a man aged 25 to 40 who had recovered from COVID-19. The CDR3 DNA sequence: TGTGCCAGCAGTTTCAGGGGGAAGAGTCAGCCCCAGCATTTT. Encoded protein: CASSFRGKSQPQHF.